The 20 T cell receptor beta chains below all came from one sample that was sequenced in a study of post-analysis software for immune sequencing data. Unique-molecular-identifier-tagged TCR beta cDNA libraries were used. TCRdb fed the PCR reads into MiXCR, producing one record per CDR3 protein. This table has roughly 870,000 distinct CDR3 sequences, roughly 58% appearing once. No antigen has been assigned to these receptors. General study results and limits: In patients, about five TRBV segments were more frequent than in controls, with TRBV5-6, TRBV5-1 and TRBV20-1 among them.

Source material: blood. All receptors come from a girl between 5 and 17 years old with multiple sclerosis.

This chain uses TRBV6-2 or TRBV6-3 with TRBJ2-1; 7 bases agree with TRBD2. Looked up from germline, CDR1 is MNHEY and CDR2 is SVGEGT. With 6 bases clipped from V and 9 bases from J, the junction kept 11 bases outside the gene matches. This CDR3 region has 14 residues. In nucleotides, the CDR3 is TGTGCCAGCAGCAAACCTCATAGCGGGTCTGAGCAGTTCTTC. It encodes CASSKPHSGSEQFF.

The sample holds a few counts of this clonotype. This chain uses TRBV5-1 with TRBJ1-2; tentatively, D is TRBD1 (5 bases). The germline V and J ends were trimmed by 4 bases and 6 bases, with 19 bases remaining between them. Per germline, CDR1 SGHRS and CDR2 YFSETQ. This CDR3 spans 15 amino acids. CDR3 residues: CASSLLGSSGHGYTF. The DNA of the CDR3 is TGCGCCAGCAGCCTTCTCGGGAGTTCGGGGCATGGCTACACCTTC.

The chain couples TRBV6-6 to TRBJ2-7, with D possibly being TRBD2 (6 bases). Germline V lookup: CDR1 MNHNY, CDR2 SVGAGI (reference sequence). V lost 9 bases and J lost 3, with 21 bases in between. This CDR3 contains 15 residues. DNA for the CDR3: TGTGCCAGTCTTAGTTTCGGGAGTTCCCTCTACGAGCAGTACTTC. It is translated as CASLSFGSSLYEQYF.

This clonotype was counted between two and nine times. The chain combines TRBV20-1 with TRBJ2-5; D remains ambiguous. Trimming removed 3 bases at V and 7 bases at J, with 6 bases between. The CDR3 loop spans 10 amino acids. Germline values: CDR1 DFQATT, CDR2 SNEGSKA (reference sequence). This CDR3 is CSASSGTQYF. The CDR3 nucleotides read TGCAGTGCTAGTTCGGGGACCCAGTACTTC.

The genes are TRBV14 and TRBJ2-6; D might be TRBD1 (6 bases). The CDR3 runs 20 residues. Per germline, CDR1 SGHDN and CDR2 FVKESK. With 1 base removed from V and 0 bases from J, the gap between germline ends came to 19 bases. CDR3 DNA sequence: TGTGCCAGCAGCCAAGCGTTTTTTGTGGGACACCACTCTGGGGCCAACGTCCTGACTTTC. This sequence encodes CASSQAFFVGHHSGANVLTF. Full variable domain (remainder filled in from reference TRBV14 and TRBJ2-6): EAGVTQFPSHSVIEKGQTVTLRCDPISGHDNLYWYRRVMGKEIKFLLHFVKESKQDESGMPNNRFLAERTGGTYSTLKVQPAELEDSGVYFCASSQAFFVGHHSGANVLTFGAGSRLTVL.

The J gene is TRBJ2-7, the V gene TRBV7-9; 7 nucleotides line up with TRBD1. The germline V gene encodes CDR1 SEHNR and CDR2 FQNEAQ (reference sequence). The CDR3 extends over 14 amino acids. Trimming at V came to 5 bases and at J to 6 bases, leaving 10 bases not matched to a gene. CDR3 DNA: TGTGCCAGCAGCCTCCCGGGACAGAGTCTCGAGCAGTACTTC. Translating gives CASSLPGQSLEQYF. The entire variable domain, with the rest obtained from reference TRBV7-9 and TRBJ2-7, is as follows: DTGVSQNPRHKITKRGQNVTFRCDPISEHNRLYWYRQTLGQGPEFLTYFQNEAQLEKSRLLSDRFSAERPKGSFSTLEIQRTEQGDSAMYLCASSLPGQSLEQYFGPGTRLTVT.

This chain uses TRBV20-1 with TRBJ2-7; TRBD2 agrees at 7 bases. With V trimmed by 0 bases and J by 0 bases, 23 bases remained unmatched. CDR3 size: 21 residues. The germline V gene encodes CDR1 DFQATT and CDR2 SNEGSKA (reference sequence). CDR3 sequence reads: CSAREYKQGLPLRLNSYEQYF. DNA for the CDR3: TGCAGTGCTAGAGAGTATAAGCAGGGACTACCACTTCGCCTCAACTCCTACGAGCAGTACTTC.

The chain joins TRBV6-2 or TRBV6-3 to TRBJ1-1; TRBD1 matches at 8 bases. The CDR3 contains 15 residues. The ends lost 6 bases at V and 5 bases at J; junction bases unmatched: 11. CDR1 is MNHEY, CDR2 SVGEGT, per germline. The CDR3 is CASRRQDRERTEAFF. DNA for the CDR3: TGTGCCAGCAGACGACAGGACAGGGAGAGGACTGAAGCTTTCTTT.

This clonotype was found a few times. The chain recombines TRBV18 with TRBJ1-1; D gene ambiguous. CDR1 is KGHSH, CDR2 LQKENI, per germline. Trimming stripped 3 bases from V and 3 bases from J, with 11 bases between. The length of the CDR3 is 14 residues. The CDR3 DNA follows: TGTGCCAGCTCACCGGAAGGACCTTACACTGAAGCTTTCTTT. It is translated as CASSPEGPYTEAFF.

In its sample, this clonotype was seen a few times. This rearrangement joins TRBV9 to TRBJ2-5, with 9 bases fitting TRBD1. V was pared by 1 base and J by 5 bases, with 9 bases of the junction left unmatched. This CDR3 spans 16 amino acids. Germline V gene sequence: CDR1 SGDLS, CDR2 YYNGEE. Written as DNA, the CDR3 is TGTGCCAGCAGCGTAACAGGGGGCGGAAAAGGGGAGACCCAGTACTTC. It codes for CASSVTGGGKGETQYF. The full variable domain, its missing parts supplied by reference TRBV9 and TRBJ2-5, is DSGVTQTPKHLITATGQRVTLRCSPRSGDLSVYWYQQSLDQGLQFLIQYYNGEERAKGNILERFSAQQFPDLHSELNLSSLELGDSALYFCASSVTGGGKGETQYFGPGTRLLVL.

This clonotype has a single count. The V gene is TRBV5-4, the J gene TRBJ2-4, with 14 bases that match TRBD2. Matching the DNA end better, TRBJ2-7 makes the J call doubtful. From germline, CDR1 is SGHNT and CDR2 YYREEE (reference sequence). The CDR3 is made up of 17 amino acids. The CDR3 protein is CASARGTSGGKPYEQYF. The CDR3 coding sequence is TGTGCCAGCGCCCGAGGGACTAGCGGGGGAAAACCCTACGAGCAGTACTTC.

The J gene is TRBJ2-3, the V gene TRBV5-1; the D gene is possibly TRBD2 (5 bases). The V gene lost 6 bases and the J gene lost 3 bases, with 17 bases spanning the gap. Per germline, CDR1 SGHRS and CDR2 YFSETQ. This CDR3 has 15 amino acids. CDR3 sequence: CASTSLGSGTDTQYF. CDR3 in DNA: TGCGCCAGCACCTCGCTAGGTTCGGGGACAGATACGCAGTATTTT.

This clonotype has just one count. The chain carries TRBV6-5 and TRBJ2-1; D gene ambiguous. TRBJ2-7 matches the DNA end more closely, so the J call is doubtful. The CDR3 consists of 14 residues. The germline CDR1 and CDR2 sequences are MNHEY and SVGAGI. CDR3 nucleotides: TGTGCCAGCAGGTCAATTTCGAGTTCGTACGAGCAGTACTTC. It yields the protein CASRSISSSYEQYF.

This clonotype occurred a few times. This chain links TRBV29-1 with TRBJ2-1; 7 bases are a match to TRBD2. The CDR3 runs to 11 residues. Per germline, CDR1 SQVTM and CDR2 ANQGSEA. Unmatched junction bases numbered 3, after V lost 8 bases and J lost 5 bases. CDR3 loop: CSTSDHNEQFF. Here the CDR3 DNA reads TGCAGCACTAGCGACCACAATGAGCAGTTCTTC.

J is TRBJ2-3 and V is TRBV7-9, with 8 bases aligning to TRBD1. This CDR3 contains 19 residues. Germline V lookup: CDR1 SEHNR, CDR2 FQNEAQ (reference sequence). V lost 6 bases, J lost 0 bases, and 17 bases stayed unmatched. The CDR3 protein is CASRHHRGTRPLSTDTQYF. The CDR3 coding sequence is TGTGCCAGCAGGCACCACAGGGGGACTCGGCCGCTCAGCACAGATACGCAGTATTTT.

This clonotype turned up a few times. The V and J genes are TRBV20-1 and TRBJ2-5; possible D gene TRBD1, 5 bases. V was clipped by 3 bases and J by 0 bases, with 5 bases between them. The CDR3 is 12 amino acids. CDR1 and CDR2 from the germline V gene are DFQATT and SNEGSKA (reference sequence). CDR3 nucleotide sequence: TGCAGTGCTAGCAGGGACCAAGAGACCCAGTACTTC. Its translation is CSASRDQETQYF.

This clonotype came up a few times. The chain carries TRBV19 and TRBJ1-1; maybe TRBD1 (6 bases). Germline lookup yields CDR1 LNHDA and CDR2 SQIVND (reference sequence). This CDR3 is 11 amino acids long. V shed 7 bases and J shed 5 bases, with 8 bases lying between them. The CDR3 spells CASKGGTEAFF. The CDR3 region has the DNA TGTGCCAGTAAGGGGGGAACTGAAGCTTTCTTT.

This sequence joins TRBV25-1 and TRBJ2-3; D uncertain. The CDR3 totals 15 residues. The germline gives CDR1 MGHDK, CDR2 SYGVNS. Trimming pared 3 bases from V and 2 bases from J, leaving 12 bases between. The chain's CDR3 is CASSERRNPTDTQYF. CDR3 coding DNA: TGTGCCAGCAGTGAGCGGCGGAACCCCACAGATACGCAGTATTTT.

V is TRBV6-6 and J is TRBJ2-7; 8 bases align to TRBD1. With 0 bases clipped from V and 5 bases from J, the junction kept 3 bases outside the gene matches. Germline V gene data show CDR1 as MNHNY and CDR2 as SVGAGI (reference sequence). CDR3 length equals 14 residues. The CDR3 reads CASSYSRTGNEQYF. CDR3 DNA sequence: TGTGCCAGCAGTTACTCGAGGACAGGGAACGAGCAGTACTTC.

V gene TRBV3-1 combines with J gene TRBJ1-1; TRBD1 might be the D (6 bases). Trimming stripped 0 bases from V and 3 bases from J, with 11 bases between. The CDR3 extends over 15 amino acids. Germline V gives CDR1 LGHDT, CDR2 YNNKEL (reference sequence). The CDR3 loop is CASSQDQGPDTEAFF. CDR3 DNA: TGTGCCAGCAGCCAAGATCAGGGGCCGGACACTGAAGCTTTCTTT.